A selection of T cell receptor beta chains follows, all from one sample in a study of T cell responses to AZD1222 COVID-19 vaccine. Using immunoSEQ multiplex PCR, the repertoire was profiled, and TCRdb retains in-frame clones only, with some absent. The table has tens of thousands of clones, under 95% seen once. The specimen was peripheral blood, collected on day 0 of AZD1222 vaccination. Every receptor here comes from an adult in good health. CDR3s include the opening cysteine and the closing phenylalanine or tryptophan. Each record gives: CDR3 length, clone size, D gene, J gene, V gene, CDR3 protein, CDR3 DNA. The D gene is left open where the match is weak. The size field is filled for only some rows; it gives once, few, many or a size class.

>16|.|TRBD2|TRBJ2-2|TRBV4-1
CASSQGQLSGAGELFF
TGCGCCAGCAGCCAAGGTCAATTAAGCGGGGCCGGGGAGCTGTTTTTT
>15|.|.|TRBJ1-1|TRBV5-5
CASSLVGKGGTEAFF
TGTGCCAGCAGCTTGGTAGGGAAGGGAGGCACTGAAGCTTTCTTT
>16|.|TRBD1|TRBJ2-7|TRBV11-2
CASSLASGQGLYEQYF
TGTGCCAGCAGCTTAGCATCCGGACAGGGATTATACGAGCAGTACTTC
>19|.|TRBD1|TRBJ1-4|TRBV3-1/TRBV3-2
CASSSTGDSPLTINEKLFF
TGTGCCAGCAGCTCTACGGGGGACAGTCCCCTGACCATAAATGAAAAACTGTTTTTT
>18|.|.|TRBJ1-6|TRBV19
CASSGEVAYSSYNSPLHF
TGTGCCAGTAGTGGAGAAGTTGCGTACAGCTCCTATAATTCACCCCTCCACTTT
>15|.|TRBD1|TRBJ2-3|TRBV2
CASSEPGQGTDTQYF
TGTGCCAGCAGTGAACCGGGACAGGGGACAGATACGCAGTATTTT
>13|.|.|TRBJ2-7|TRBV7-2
CASSPNLGDRQYF
TGTGCCAGCAGCCCTAACCTGGGGGATCGACAGTACTTC
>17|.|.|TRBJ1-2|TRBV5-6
CASSLLGPRQGIDGYTF
TGTGCCAGCAGCTTGTTGGGACCCCGACAAGGAATCGATGGCTACACCTTC
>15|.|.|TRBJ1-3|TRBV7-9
CASSRPGSTGNTIYF
TGTGCCAGCAGCCGGCCCGGGAGCACAGGAAACACCATATATTTT
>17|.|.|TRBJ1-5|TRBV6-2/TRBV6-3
CASSRREGRYSNQPQHF
TGTGCCAGCAGTCGGCGGGAGGGCCGATATAGCAATCAGCCCCAGCATTTT
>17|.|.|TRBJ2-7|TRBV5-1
CASSLAAVRQDSYEQYF
TGCGCCAGCAGCTTAGCAGCAGTGCGTCAAGACTCCTACGAGCAGTACTTC
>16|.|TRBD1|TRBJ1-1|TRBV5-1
CASSSGQGVYYTEAFF
TGCGCCAGCAGCTCGGGACAGGGGGTCTATTACACTGAAGCTTTCTTT
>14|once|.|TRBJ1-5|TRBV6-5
CASSQEYGNQPQHF
TGTGCCAGCAGCCAGGAATACGGCAATCAGCCCCAGCATTTT
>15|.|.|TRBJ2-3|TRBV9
CASSVARQGTDTQYF
TGTGCCAGCAGCGTAGCTCGGCAGGGCACAGATACGCAGTATTTT
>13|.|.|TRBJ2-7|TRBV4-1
CASSQDESYEQYF
TGCGCCAGCAGCCAAGATGAGTCCTACGAGCAGTACTTC
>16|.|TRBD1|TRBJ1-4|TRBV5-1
CASSLEPGRGLEKLFF
TGCGCCAGCAGCTTGGAGCCGGGCAGGGGGCTTGAAAAACTGTTTTTT
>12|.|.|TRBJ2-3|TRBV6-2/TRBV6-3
CASSYRRDTQYF
TGTGCCAGCAGTTACAGAAGGGATACGCAGTATTTT
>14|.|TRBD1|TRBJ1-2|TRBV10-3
CAISRQGTNYGYTF
TGTGCCATCAGCCGACAGGGAACTAACTATGGCTACACCTTC
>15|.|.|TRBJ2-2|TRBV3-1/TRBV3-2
CASSQRPSQAGELFF
TGTGCCAGCAGCCAACGTCCCTCCCAGGCCGGGGAGCTGTTTTTT
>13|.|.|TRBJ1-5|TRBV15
CATKLNSNQPQHF
TGTGCCACCAAGCTAAATAGCAATCAGCCCCAGCATTTT
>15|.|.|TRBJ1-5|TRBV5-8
CASSAPRAGVQPQHF
TGTGCCAGCAGCGCCCCCAGGGCAGGGGTACAGCCCCAGCATTTT
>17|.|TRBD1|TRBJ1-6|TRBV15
CATSSYTGTGGDSPLHF
TGTGCCACCAGCAGTTATACCGGGACAGGGGGAGATTCACCCCTCCACTTT
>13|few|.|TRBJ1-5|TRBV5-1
CASSLWGGQPQHF
TGCGCCAGCAGCTTGTGGGGGGGCCAGCCCCAGCATTTT
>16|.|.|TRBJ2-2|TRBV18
CASSPLGQLNTGELFF
TGTGCCAGCTCACCTCTCGGACAACTGAACACCGGGGAGCTGTTTTTT
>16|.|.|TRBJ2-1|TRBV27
CASSLSSRSSYNEQFF
TGTGCCAGCAGTTTATCGTCCCGGAGCTCCTACAATGAGCAGTTCTTC
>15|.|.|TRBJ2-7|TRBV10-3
CAISTGGDMGFEQYF
TGTGCCATCAGCACAGGGGGGGATATGGGGTTCGAGCAGTACTTC
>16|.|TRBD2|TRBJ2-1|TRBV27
CASSFGVSGGYNEQFF
TGTGCCAGCAGTTTCGGGGTTAGCGGGGGGTACAATGAGCAGTTCTTC
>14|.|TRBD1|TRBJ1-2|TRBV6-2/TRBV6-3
CASSSGQGTYGYTF
TGTGCCAGCAGTTCAGGACAGGGGACCTATGGCTACACCTTC
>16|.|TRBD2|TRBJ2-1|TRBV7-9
CASSWRAGDPSNEQFF
TGTGCCAGCAGCTGGCGAGCGGGGGACCCTTCCAATGAGCAGTTCTTC
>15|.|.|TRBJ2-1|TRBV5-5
CASSYDLGKYNEQFF
TGTGCCAGCAGCTATGACTTGGGCAAGTACAATGAGCAGTTCTTC
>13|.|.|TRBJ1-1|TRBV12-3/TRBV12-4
CASRVLRDTEAFF
TGTGCCAGCAGGGTTCTTAGGGACACTGAAGCTTTCTTT
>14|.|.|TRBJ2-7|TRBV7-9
CASSFFDGNYEQYF
TGTGCCAGCAGCTTTTTCGACGGGAACTACGAGCAGTACTTC
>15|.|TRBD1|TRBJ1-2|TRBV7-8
CASSFWGQDRDGYTF
TGTGCCAGCAGCTTCTGGGGACAGGATCGAGACGGCTACACCTTC
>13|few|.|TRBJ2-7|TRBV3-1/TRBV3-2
CASNPEGSYEQYF
TGTGCCAGCAACCCTGAGGGCTCCTACGAGCAGTACTTC
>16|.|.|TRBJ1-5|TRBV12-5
CASGLTGAHSNQPQHF
TGTGCTAGTGGTTTGACTGGGGCCCATAGCAATCAGCCCCAGCATTTT
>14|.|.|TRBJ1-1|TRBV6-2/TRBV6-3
CASSGYGGLAEAFF
TGTGCCAGCAGTGGTTACGGGGGCTTGGCTGAAGCTTTCTTT
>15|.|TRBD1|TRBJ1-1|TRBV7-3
CASSLSTGVNTEAFF
TGTGCCAGCAGCTTATCCACAGGGGTGAACACTGAAGCTTTCTTT
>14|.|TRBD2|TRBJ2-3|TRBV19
CASRNSGALDTQYF
TGTGCCAGTAGGAACAGCGGGGCTCTAGATACGCAGTATTTT
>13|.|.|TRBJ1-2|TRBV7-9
CASSSRTVLGYTF
TGTGCCAGCAGCTCCCGGACAGTTCTGGGCTACACCTTC
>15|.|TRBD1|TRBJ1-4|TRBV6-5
CASNPDRVTNEKLFF
TGTGCCAGCAACCCGGACAGGGTCACTAATGAAAAACTGTTTTTT
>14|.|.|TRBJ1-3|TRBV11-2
CASSPRYSGNTIYF
TGTGCCAGCAGCCCGCGTTACTCTGGAAACACCATATATTTT
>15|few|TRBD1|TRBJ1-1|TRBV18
CASSPTEGADTEAFF
TGTGCCAGCTCACCCACGGAGGGGGCAGACACTGAAGCTTTCTTT
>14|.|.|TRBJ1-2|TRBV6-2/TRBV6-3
CASSRQTGNYGYTF
TGTGCCAGCAGTCGACAGACTGGGAACTATGGCTACACCTTC
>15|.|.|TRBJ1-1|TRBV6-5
CASSPVGQMNTEAFF
TGTGCCAGCAGTCCCGTGGGGCAGATGAACACTGAAGCTTTCTTT
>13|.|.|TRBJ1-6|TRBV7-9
CAIKGGSNSPLHF
TGTGCCATCAAGGGGGGGTCTAATTCACCCCTCCACTTT
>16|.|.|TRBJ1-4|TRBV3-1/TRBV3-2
CASSPQDLPANEKLFF
TGTGCCAGCAGCCCACAGGACCTCCCAGCTAATGAAAAACTGTTTTTT
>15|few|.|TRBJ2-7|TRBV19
CASSEELGARWEQYF
TGTGCCAGTAGTGAAGAACTAGGGGCACGGTGGGAGCAGTACTTC
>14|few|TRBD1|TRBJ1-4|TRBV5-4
CASSPGQGNEKLFF
TGTGCCAGCAGCCCGGGACAGGGGAATGAAAAACTGTTTTTT
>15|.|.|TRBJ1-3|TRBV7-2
CASSLDRTYSYTIYF
TGTGCCAGCAGCTTAGATAGGACATATTCGTACACCATATATTTT
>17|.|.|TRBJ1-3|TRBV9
CASSVGDGPFSGNTIYF
TGTGCCAGCAGCGTAGGGGACGGACCCTTCTCTGGAAACACCATATATTTT
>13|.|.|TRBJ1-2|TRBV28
CASRTGTTYGYTF
TGTGCCAGCAGGACCGGGACAACGTATGGCTACACCTTC
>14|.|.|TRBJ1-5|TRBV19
CASSIVFRDQPQHF
TGTGCCAGTAGTATAGTATTCAGGGATCAGCCCCAGCATTTT
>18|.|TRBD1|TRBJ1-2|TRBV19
CASSIGPSGTGANYGYTF
TGTGCCAGTAGTATAGGCCCCTCCGGGACAGGTGCCAACTATGGCTACACCTTC
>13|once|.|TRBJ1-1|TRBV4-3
CASSQDPGREAFF
TGCGCCAGCAGCCAAGATCCCGGAAGGGAAGCTTTCTTT